The 14 T cell receptor beta chains in this list originate from one sample, sequenced in a study of patients and donors after allogeneic stem cell transplantation. TCRdb itself ran the RT-PCR reads through MiXCR, one entry per CDR3 protein. This repertoire shows some 200,000 distinct CDR3 sequences, 41% found once; its top ten account for about 35%. Sequencing used blood, either unsorted or a sorted T cell fraction (not recorded which). The receptor set was obtained from a human donor who was either an allogeneic HSCT recipient or a stem cell or donor lymphocyte infusion donor (not recorded which). It is not recorded whose cells these are; they may come from a transplant donor.

This clonotype appeared a few times. J is TRBJ1-3 and V is TRBV5-8; D perhaps matches TRBD1 (5 bases). The germline V and J ends were trimmed by 4 bases and 0 bases, with 23 bases remaining between them. Germline V gene sequence: CDR1 SGHTS, CDR2 YDEGEE. This CDR3 is built from 19 residues. CDR3 sequence (DNA): TGTGCCAGCAGCCTTTTGGGGACCCTTCTCCCTATCTCTGGAAACACCATATATTTT. Its protein product is CASSLLGTLLPISGNTIYF.

This clonotype has more than one count but fewer than ten. The chain recombines TRBV4-2 with TRBJ1-1; D is ambiguous. The germline V gene has CDR1 LGHNA and CDR2 YNFKEQ. Trimming took 1 base from V and 7 from J, leaving 10 bases between them. The CDR3 extends over 13 amino acids. CDR3 residues: CASSQGTEIEAFF. The CDR3 nucleotides are TGTGCCAGCAGCCAAGGAACCGAGATTGAAGCTTTCTTT.

This sequence joins TRBV10-3 and TRBJ2-3; TRBD2 might be the D (5 bases). V shed 10 bases and J shed 5 bases, with 19 bases lying between them. Per germline, CDR1 ENHRY and CDR2 SYGVKD. The CDR3 runs 14 residues. This chain's CDR3 is CATTGSGWGDTQYF. CDR3 sequence (DNA): TGTGCCACGACTGGGTCGGGGTGGGGAGATACGCAGTATTTT.

This clonotype has more than one count but fewer than ten. This chain uses TRBV5-1 with TRBJ1-6; 7 nucleotides align to TRBD1. Germline V gene data show CDR1 as SGHRS and CDR2 as YFSETQ. V was pared by 1 base and J by 6 bases, with 4 bases of the junction left unmatched. The CDR3 totals 15 residues. CDR3 sequence (DNA): TGCGCCAGCAGCTTGCCGGGACAGACTAATTCACCCCTCCACTTT. Translated, it gives CASSLPGQTNSPLHF.

With respect to this clonotype: At one boundary the junction diverges from the germline segment, which might be a read error. This chain uses TRBV12-3 or TRBV12-4 with TRBJ2-2, with a possible D match to TRBD1 (6 bases). This CDR3 region has 11 residues. CDR3 in DNA: TGTGCCAGCTGGGGGCCCGGGGAACTGTTTTTT. It codes for CASWGPGELFF.

The CDR3 region has the DNA TGTGCCAGCAGAACAACAGACTATGGCTACACCTTC. It encodes CASRTTDYGYTF. J is TRBJ1-2 and V is TRBV6-5; no firm D call. The germline V gene encodes CDR1 MNHEY and CDR2 SVGAGI. This CDR3 spans 12 amino acids. V was shortened by 6 bases and J by 3 bases, with 8 bases between the two germline ends.

The chain links TRBV7-2 to TRBJ2-5; 10 bases match TRBD2. The CDR3 loop spans 14 amino acids. CDR1 is SGHTA, CDR2 FQGNSA, per germline. Unmatched junction bases numbered 2, after V lost 2 bases and J lost 5 bases. As DNA, the CDR3 is TGTGCCAGCAGCTTAAAAGCGGGAGGGGAGACCCAGTACTTC. This translates into CASSLKAGGETQYF. The whole variable domain, filled in from reference TRBV7-2 and TRBJ2-5, reads GAGVSQSPSNKVTEKGKDVELRCDPISGHTALYWYRQSLGQGLEFLIYFQGNSAPDKSGLPSDRFSAERTGGSVSTLTIQRTQQEDSAVYLCASSLKAGGETQYFGPGTRLLVL.

V and J are TRBV7-2 and TRBJ1-1; TRBD1 matches at 7 bases. The CDR3 is 15 residues long. Germline-derived CDR1 and CDR2 are SGHTA and FQGNSA. With 4 bases clipped from V and 10 bases from J, the junction kept 15 bases outside the gene matches. The CDR3 is CASSSRTGGGNAAFF. As DNA, the CDR3 is TGTGCCAGCAGCTCGCGGACAGGAGGGGGGAATGCAGCTTTCTTT.

In this sample, this clonotype turned up a few times. The CDR3 DNA reads TGCGCCAGCAGCCAAGATTTGGTCAACCCTGCGGCGGGCTACACCTTC. It translates to CASSQDLVNPAAGYTF. The chain carries TRBV4-3 and TRBJ1-2; no firm D call. Germline CDR1 is LGHNA and CDR2 is YSLEER. Deletions cut 0 bases from V and 8 bases from J, with 19 bases between. The CDR3 sequence is 16 residues long.

This clonotype has only one observation. The chain links TRBV3-1 to TRBJ2-3, with D maybe TRBD1 (6 bases). The germline gives CDR1 LGHDT, CDR2 YNNKEL (reference sequence). Deletions cut 2 bases from V and 4 bases from J, with 16 bases between. The length of the CDR3 is 16 residues. CDR3 region: CASSQLGGEGADTQYF. In nucleotides, the CDR3 is TGTGCCAGCAGCCAATTAGGCGGAGAGGGGGCAGATACGCAGTATTTT.

V is TRBV10-3 and J is TRBJ2-7, with TRBD1 identical over 7 bases. Germline loops: CDR1 ENHRY, CDR2 SYGVKD. V was clipped by 1 base and J by 4 bases; unmatched bases: 10. The CDR3 extends over 16 amino acids. CDR3 coding DNA: TGTGCCATCAGTGAGTTTGAACAGGGGAAACTATACGAGCAGTACTTC. This encodes CAISEFEQGKLYEQYF.

J is TRBJ1-4 and V is TRBV6-1; 7 bases align to TRBD1. The CDR3 contains 13 residues. Germline V CDR1 and CDR2: MNHNS, SASEGT. V was pared by 10 bases and J by 8 bases, with 10 bases of the junction left unmatched. The CDR3 is CAIQGGYGEKLFF. The CDR3, as DNA: TGTGCCATTCAGGGGGGGTACGGAGAAAAACTGTTTTTT.

This clonotype was observed a few times. The rearrangement joins TRBV4-2 to TRBJ1-3; D might be TRBD1 (5 bases). CDR3 length equals 15 residues. The germline gives CDR1 LGHNA, CDR2 YNFKEQ. Trimming removed 0 bases at V and 0 bases at J, with 6 bases between. Here the CDR3 reads CASSQEDSSGNTIYF. DNA for the CDR3: TGTGCCAGCAGCCAAGAAGACAGCTCTGGAAACACCATATATTTT.

This clonotype was detected a few times. The V call is TRBV12-3 or TRBV12-4, the J call TRBJ1-2; maybe TRBD1 (5 bases). Trimming left V 3 bases short and J 8 bases short, with 10 bases between. This CDR3 has 12 residues. DNA of the CDR3: TGTGCCAGCAGTTTTCGAAGGGGCGGCTACACCTTC. Translation: CASSFRRGGYTF.